The T cell receptor beta chain under discussion was sequenced for a study of T cell repertoires in cytomegalovirus infection. Overall study results and limits: Individuals carrying CMV plus the relevant HLA were identified by cumulative frequency of public TCR beta families.

This CDR3 spans 14 amino acids. The germline V and J ends were trimmed by 1 base and 3 bases, with 8 bases remaining between them. CDR1 is SGHTA and CDR2 is FQGNSA in the germline V gene. This clonotype was observed at least ten times. Antigen unknown. Each CDR3 protein is one row after TCRdb ran MiXCR on the reads. The sample lists 200,000 or so distinct CDR3 sequences; under 30% were seen once. The source is a human donor in good health (CMV status not recorded). Some clones in this sample may be carry-over from other donors' samples. The rearrangement joins TRBV7-2 to TRBJ2-3; no clear D. Sequenced sample: PBMCs. DNA for the CDR3: TGTGCCAGCAGCTTAGACGCGGCAACAGATACGCAGTATTTT. Its translation: CASSLDAATDTQYF.